This T cell receptor (beta chain) was retrieved from a study of spatial heterogeneity in lung cancer. This clonotype was seen at least ten times. Specified time point: sample taken at primary tumor resection. Frozen PBMC, nontumor lung or tumor provided whole RNA, which was sequenced unsorted. A unique molecular identifier was carried by every single TCR cDNA molecule. TCRdb passed the 5' RACE reads through MiXCR, listing each CDR3 protein once. This sample yields some 40,000 distinct CDR3 sequences, of which 3% to 3.5% are seen a single time; roughly 40% belongs to the top ten. CDR3 length equals 15 residues. Germline V gene data show CDR1 as MNHEY and CDR2 as SVGAGI. V lost 2 bases, J lost 3 bases, and 2 bases stayed unmatched.

This receptor was obtained from a male donor with early-stage non-small cell lung cancer. This chain connects TRBV6-5 to TRBJ2-1, with TRBD2 matching over 9 bases. Sequences were derived from normal lung tissue next to the tumor, sampled at surgery. Written as DNA, the CDR3 is TGTGCCAGCAGTTACCTGCGGGAGGGCTACAATGAGCAGTTCTTC. It translates to CASSYLREGYNEQFF.